These 25 T cell receptor beta chains originate from one sample sequenced in a study of CD8 T cells in ankylosing spondylitis. Findings and limits, study-wide: In ankylosing spondylitis blood, a motif of seven to nine highly homologous TCR beta variants appeared characteristic.

These receptors have no known antigen. TCRdb re-analysed the 5' RACE reads in MiXCR, keeping a single row per CDR3 protein. The sample lists 800,000 to 900,000 distinct CDR3 sequences; approximately 10% were seen once. The sample consisted of blood, either unsorted or a sorted T cell fraction (not recorded which). The receptors stem from a male donor with ankylosing spondylitis.

In this sample, this clonotype turned up a few times. J is TRBJ2-7 and V is TRBV24-1, with 9 bases that match TRBD1. With 3 bases clipped from V and 3 bases from J, the junction kept 8 bases outside the gene matches. The CDR3 extends over 16 amino acids. In germline, CDR1 is KGHDR, CDR2 SFDVKD. The CDR3 region is CATSDPSGQGIYEQYF. The CDR3 nucleotides read TGTGCCACCAGTGATCCGTCGGGACAGGGCATCTACGAGCAGTACTTC.

V and J are TRBV2 and TRBJ2-3, with 7 positions matching TRBD2. This CDR3 comprises 16 residues. Trimming at V came to 0 bases and at J to 3 bases, leaving 6 bases not matched to a gene. Germline V gene lookup returns CDR1 SNHLY and CDR2 FYNNEI. The CDR3 is CASSEAGGIRTDTQYF. The CDR3 region has the DNA TGTGCCAGCAGTGAAGCGGGGGGGATAAGGACAGATACGCAGTATTTT.

The chain combines TRBV4-3 with TRBJ2-1; 7 nucleotides align to TRBD2. The germline V gene has CDR1 LGHNA and CDR2 YSLEER. J was trimmed by 0 bases and V by 4 bases; bases with no gene match: 9. The CDR3 extends over 17 amino acids. DNA for the CDR3: TGCGCCAGCAGCCGCCTCACTAGCGTGAGCTCCTACAATGAGCAGTTCTTC. Translation: CASSRLTSVSSYNEQFF.

This clonotype was seen a handful of times. V gene TRBV11-2 combines with J gene TRBJ1-4; D uncertain. CDR1 and CDR2 from the germline V gene are SGHAT and FQNNGV. The CDR3 extends over 15 amino acids. Trimming removed 1 base from V and 5 bases from J, with 11 bases in between. CDR3 in DNA: TGTGCCAGCAGCTTAGCGGCTAGAACGAATGAAAAACTGTTTTTT. Translated, it gives CASSLAARTNEKLFF.

This clonotype was seen repeatedly, ten times or more. V gene TRBV29-1 combines with J gene TRBJ1-2; D call uncertain. V lost 3 bases and J 6 bases, leaving 8 bases between the germline ends. CDR3 length equals 11 residues. Germline loops: CDR1 SQVTM, CDR2 ANQGSEA. CDR3 amino acids: CSVEERDGYTF. In nucleotides, the CDR3 is TGCAGCGTTGAGGAGCGGGATGGCTACACCTTC.

The chain carries TRBV29-1 and TRBJ2-7; the match to TRBD1 covers 9 bases. CDR3 size: 13 residues. CDR1 is SQVTM, CDR2 ANQGSEA, per germline. Unmatched junction bases numbered 6, after V lost 6 bases and J lost 3 bases. DNA of the CDR3: TGCAGCGTCGGACAGGGGATTAGCTACGAGCAGTACTTC. This gives the protein CSVGQGISYEQYF.

There are many counts of this clonotype. V usage is TRBV20-1 and J usage is TRBJ2-5; D could derive from TRBD1 or TRBD2 (5 bases each). Trimming left V 2 bases short and J 6 bases short, with 16 bases between. The CDR3 sequence is 14 residues long. Per germline, CDR1 DFQATT and CDR2 SNEGSKA (reference sequence). The CDR3 region is CSARHGTPSQTQYF. The CDR3 coding sequence is TGCAGTGCTAGACATGGGACCCCCTCTCAGACCCAGTACTTC.

At least ten counts were recorded for this clonotype. The chain carries TRBV29-1 and TRBJ1-5; D gene uncertain. Germline V lookup: CDR1 SQVTM, CDR2 ANQGSEA. Trimming pared 6 bases from V and 0 bases from J, leaving 9 bases between. The CDR3 totals 13 residues. CDR3 DNA: TGCAGCGTCGCCCAAAATAGCAATCAGCCCCAGCATTTT. Protein sequence: CSVAQNSNQPQHF.

The genes are TRBV6-1 and TRBJ2-7, with 7 bases aligning to TRBD1. Trimming cost V 7 bases and J 2 bases; bases outside gene matches: 8. Per germline, CDR1 MNHNS and CDR2 SASEGT. The CDR3 totals 14 residues. Here the CDR3 reads CASKELQGAYEQYF. The CDR3 DNA is TGTGCCAGCAAAGAGCTGCAGGGGGCCTACGAGCAGTACTTC.

This clonotype was counted ten times or more. This chain connects TRBV20-1 to TRBJ2-5; tentative D call: TRBD2 (5 bases). Trimming removed 4 bases from V and 2 bases from J, with 14 bases in between. From germline, CDR1 is DFQATT and CDR2 SNEGSKA (reference sequence). This CDR3 has 14 amino acids. In DNA form, the CDR3 reads TGCAGTGCTATGAACCTAGCCCGTCAAGAGACCCAGTACTTC. Translation: CSAMNLARQETQYF.

This clonotype occurred a few times. The rearrangement uses TRBV5-1 and TRBJ2-1; weak D call: TRBD2 (5 bases). V was cut by 0 bases and J by 9 bases, with 10 bases left in between. The CDR3 extends over 13 amino acids. Germline loops: CDR1 SGHRS, CDR2 YFSETQ. The CDR3 coding sequence is TGCGCCAGCAGCTTGGGCGTAGCGTCTGAGCAGTTCTTC. It translates to CASSLGVASEQFF.

The chain links TRBV6-1 to TRBJ2-5; D is unresolved. This CDR3 is 16 amino acids long. Germline assignment: CDR1 MNHNS and CDR2 SASEGT. Trimming took off 4 bases at V and 2 bases at J, with 17 bases between the two ends. As DNA, the CDR3 is TGTGCCAGCAGTGGAGGAGAGAGAGCAGGTCAAGAGACCCAGTACTTC. Translation: CASSGGERAGQETQYF.

This clonotype was counted many times. This chain links TRBV28 with TRBJ2-5; 9 bases align to TRBD2. This CDR3 has 14 residues. Germline CDR1 MDHEN, CDR2 SYDVKM. V lost 4 bases, J lost 9 bases, and 9 bases stayed unmatched. CDR3 sequence: CASSSGTSYWAQYF. DNA for the CDR3: TGTGCCAGCAGTTCCGGGACTAGCTATTGGGCCCAGTACTTC.

This chain connects TRBV27 to TRBJ2-7; perhaps TRBD1 as D (5 bases). Looked up from germline, CDR1 is MNHEY and CDR2 is SMNVEV (reference sequence). CDR3 size: 16 residues. The germline V and J ends were trimmed by 2 bases and 0 bases, with 14 bases remaining between them. The CDR3 DNA reads TGTGCCAGCAGTTTAGATCCCTCCACAGGCTCCTACGAGCAGTACTTC. Its translation: CASSLDPSTGSYEQYF.

This clonotype was detected ten times or more. V and J are TRBV12-3 or TRBV12-4 and TRBJ2-3; 10 bases are a match to TRBD2. The CDR3 consists of 15 residues. J lost 2 bases, V lost 2 bases, and 1 base had no gene match. For the CDR3, the DNA is TGTGCCAGCAGTTTACTAGCGGGGGCCACAGATACGCAGTATTTT. Its translation is CASSLLAGATDTQYF.

In this sample, this clonotype turned up a few times. The CDR3 coding sequence is TGCAGTGCTTCGGTAGGGGCCACAGATACGCAGTATTTT. Translating it yields CSASVGATDTQYF. The chain carries TRBV20-1 and TRBJ2-3, with D possibly TRBD1 on 5 matching bases. Germline CDR1 reads DFQATT; CDR2 reads SNEGSKA (reference sequence). There are 13 residues in the CDR3. V lost 5 bases and J lost 2, with 11 bases in between.

This clonotype was detected only a few times. The chain links TRBV5-6 to TRBJ2-2; D call uncertain. Germline V gene data show CDR1 as SGHDT and CDR2 as YYEEEE. V shed 7 bases and J shed 11 bases, with 12 bases lying between them. This CDR3 is built from 11 residues. CDR3 DNA sequence: TGTGCCAGCCAAAGCCCGAGAGAGCTGTTTTTT. Translated: CASQSPRELFF.

A few counts support this clonotype. The rearrangement uses TRBV20-1 and TRBJ1-1; perhaps TRBD1 as D (6 bases). V lost 5 bases and J lost 6, with 16 bases in between. Per the germline V gene, CDR1 is DFQATT and CDR2 is SNEGSKA (reference sequence). There are 13 residues in the CDR3. The DNA for the CDR3 is TGCAGTGCTCTTCGAGGGGGGGGCTCTGAAGCTTTCTTT. Translated, it gives CSALRGGGSEAFF.

Only a few counts were recorded for this clonotype. The chain has TRBV20-1 and TRBJ2-1, with 7 positions matching TRBD2. This CDR3 comprises 14 residues. Looked up from germline, CDR1 is DFQATT and CDR2 is SNEGSKA (reference sequence). Losses at the gene ends were 3 bases for V and 9 bases for J; bases not matched to a gene: 11. CDR3 in DNA: TGCAGTGCTAGGGCCGGGACTAATTCCTTTGAGCAGTTCTTC. Translation gives CSARAGTNSFEQFF.

There are a few counts of this clonotype. The CDR3 loop reads CASSPPRTDETQYF. The CDR3 nucleotides read TGTGCCAGCAGCCCCCCCAGGACAGATGAGACCCAGTACTTC. This chain links TRBV5-5 with TRBJ2-5; TRBD1 might be the D (6 bases). The V gene's germline CDR1 is SGHKS and CDR2 YYEKEE (reference sequence). The CDR3 runs to 14 residues. The V end was cut by 4 bases, the J end by 5 bases, with 15 bases between. Full variable domain (rest looked up from reference TRBV5-5 and TRBJ2-5): DAGVTQSPTHLIKTRGQQVTLRCSPISGHKSVSWYQQVLGQGPQFIFQYYEKEERGRGNFPDRFSARQFPNYSSELNVNALLLGDSALYLCASSPPRTDETQYFGPGTRLLVL.

The sample holds many counts of this clonotype. Here the CDR3 reads CASRRTGEYSPLHF. DNA for the CDR3: TGCGCCAGCAGACGGACAGGCGAATATTCACCCCTCCACTTT. The chain uses TRBV5-1 and TRBJ1-6; 7 nucleotides line up with TRBD1. This CDR3 has 14 residues. CDR1 and CDR2 from the germline V gene are SGHRS and YFSETQ. V gave up 5 bases and J gave up 8 bases; unmatched junction bases: 7.

This clonotype was seen at least ten times. This sequence joins TRBV29-1 and TRBJ2-5; D possibly uses TRBD1 or TRBD2 (6 bases each). Trimming left V 6 bases short and J 5 bases short, with 19 bases between. The CDR3 is 14 amino acids. Germline-derived CDR1 and CDR2 are SQVTM and ANQGSEA. This chain's CDR3 is CSVLGGGGGETQYF. CDR3 DNA sequence: TGCAGCGTACTCGGTGGAGGGGGTGGGGAGACCCAGTACTTC. The entire variable domain, with the rest obtained from reference TRBV29-1 and TRBJ2-5, is as follows: SAVISQKPSRDICQRGTSLTIQCQVDSQVTMMFWYRQQPGQSLTLIATANQGSEATYESGFVIDKFPISRPNLTFSTLTVSNMSPEDSSIYLCSVLGGGGGETQYFGPGTRLLVL.

The V gene is TRBV27, the J gene TRBJ2-7; D remains unclear. V was pared by 2 bases and J by 5 bases, with 13 bases between. The CDR3 extends over 14 amino acids. CDR1 is MNHEY and CDR2 is SMNVEV in the germline V gene (reference sequence). CDR3 bases: TGTGCCAGCAGTTTAATGGCGAACCCCAACGAGCAGTACTTC. Translation: CASSLMANPNEQYF.

J is TRBJ2-5 and V is TRBV7-9; 7 bases fit TRBD2. The CDR3 extends over 15 amino acids. The V gene end was trimmed by 5 bases and the J gene end by 4 bases; junction bases not matched to a gene: 10. Germline lookup yields CDR1 SEHNR and CDR2 FQNEAQ (reference sequence). As DNA, the CDR3 is TGTGCCAGCAGCATGGTCGGACTAGAGGCAGAGACCCAGTACTTC. It encodes CASSMVGLEAETQYF.

V usage is TRBV5-3 and J usage is TRBJ2-1, with a possible D match to TRBD2 (5 bases). Being an ORF, TRBV5-3 has a function that is uncertain. The CDR3 covers 15 residues. The V and J ends lost 9 bases and 13 bases respectively, with 29 bases between them. The CDR3 region is CATNPGHYPERRQFF. As DNA, the CDR3 is TGTGCCACCAACCCCGGGCACTACCCCGAGCGGAGACAGTTCTTC.